This T cell receptor (beta chain) derives from a study of response to subunit inactivated influenza vaccine. This clonotype appeared many times. The CDR3 sequence is 15 residues long. V dropped 6 bases and J dropped 8; count of bases not matched to a gene: 9. TCRdb passed the RT-PCR reads through MiXCR, listing each CDR3 protein once. The data hold roughly 500,000 distinct CDR3 sequences, with around a quarter observed a single time. The same data also went into a second study, on T cells expressing NK-cell markers. From that second work: TCR beta cDNA was generated via 5'RACE template switching incorporating UMIs.

The TCR originated in a man aged 50 or older who received an inactivated influenza vaccine. This chain links TRBV12-3 or TRBV12-4 with TRBJ2-1; 11 nucleotides agree with TRBD2. The sample consisted of CD4+ T cells sorted from PBMCs, taken 11 to 12 days after vaccination. Here the CDR3 DNA reads TGTGCCAGCAGCCTTACTAGCGGGAGTGTAGATGAGCAGTTCTTC. This codes for CASSLTSGSVDEQFF.